Presented here are 28 T cell receptor beta chains from one specimen sequenced in a study of blood T cells in healthy people across ages (dated by TCRdb to between 2014 and 2017). The library relied on 5' RACE. Sequencing instrument: Illumina HiSeq 2500. The second PCR ran for about 6 to 11 cycles and used a J-beta primer mix along with a sample-barcoded 5' primer. The public reads were run again by TCRdb, first through fastp at Q25 and then through MiXCR, and only productive beta chains were kept. Every distinct CDR3 protein forms one entry, paired with its most common genes and DNA. A total of more than 800,000 distinct CDR3 sequences appear in this sample, less than 35% of them only once. 17% of the sample rests with the top ten. The sequenced sample was blood. The receptors come from a woman at least 80 years old in good health.

The chain uses TRBV12-3 or TRBV12-4 and TRBJ2-7; D may match TRBD1 or TRBD2 (7 bases each). The CDR3 is made up of 13 amino acids. V was cut by 6 bases and J by 10 bases, with 19 bases left in between. In DNA form, the CDR3 reads TGTGCCAGCAGCCAGGGGGTACGGGAGGCCCAGTACTTC. As protein: CASSQGVREAQYF.

This clonotype came up many times. V and J are TRBV5-4 and TRBJ2-1, with 9 nucleotides matching TRBD1. The germline V gene has CDR1 SGHNT and CDR2 YYREEE (reference sequence). V shed 5 bases, J shed 6 bases, and the junction held 9 bases outside the gene matches. The CDR3 runs 15 residues. CDR3 region: CASRHRDRVFNEQFF. CDR3 sequence (DNA): TGTGCCAGCAGACACCGGGACAGGGTCTTCAATGAGCAGTTCTTC.

The chain recombines TRBV7-2 with TRBJ1-3, with D hard to call. V gave up 5 bases and J gave up 0 bases, with 8 bases separating them. Germline loops: CDR1 SGHTA, CDR2 FQGNSA. There are 14 residues in the CDR3. The CDR3 protein is CASSEEVSGNTIYF. The CDR3, as DNA: TGTGCCAGCAGCGAAGAAGTCTCTGGAAACACCATATATTTT.

This clonotype was picked up a small number of times. The genes are TRBV9 and TRBJ2-3; TRBD2 matches at 9 bases. In germline, CDR1 is SGDLS, CDR2 YYNGEE. The CDR3 loop spans 17 amino acids. J lost 1 base, V lost 0 bases, and 6 bases had no gene match. The CDR3 region has the DNA TGTGCCAGCAGCGTAGCTACGGGCGGGGGGGGCACAGATACGCAGTATTTT. Translating gives CASSVATGGGGTDTQYF.

This clonotype was found many times. V usage is TRBV2 and J usage is TRBJ2-3; D is undetermined. The CDR3 extends over 12 amino acids. Trimming took 9 bases from V and 0 from J, leaving 7 bases between them. CDR1 and CDR2 (germline): SNHLY, FYNNEI. The DNA of the CDR3 is TGTGCCAGGGATGCTAGCACAGATACGCAGTATTTT. Its protein is CARDASTDTQYF.

This clonotype was recorded at least ten times. The rearrangement joins TRBV24-1 to TRBJ2-3; tentatively, D is TRBD2 (6 bases). V was trimmed by 6 bases and J by 6 bases, leaving 21 bases between them. The CDR3 is 16 residues long. Germline V lookup: CDR1 KGHDR, CDR2 SFDVKD. Here the CDR3 DNA reads TGTGCCACCAGTCCTTCCGTCGGGACTGGGGGGGATACGCAGTATTTT. Its protein is CATSPSVGTGGDTQYF.

The genes are TRBV6-6 and TRBJ1-5; weak D call: TRBD1 (6 bases). The V gene lost 0 bases and the J gene lost 7 bases, with 10 bases spanning the gap. CDR1 and CDR2 from the germline V gene are MNHNY and SVGAGI (reference sequence). This CDR3 is built from 14 residues. The chain's CDR3 is CASSYSGAGQPQHF. The CDR3 DNA reads TGTGCCAGCAGTTACTCGGGGGCTGGACAGCCCCAGCATTTT.

This sequence joins TRBV6-5 and TRBJ1-4; the D gene is possibly TRBD1 (6 bases). This CDR3 has 14 amino acids. The germline CDR1 and CDR2 sequences are MNHEY and SVGAGI. The germline V and J ends were trimmed by 6 bases and 7 bases, with 15 bases remaining between them. The CDR3 reads CASRYGGGGEKLFF. Written as DNA, the CDR3 is TGTGCCAGCAGGTACGGGGGAGGGGGTGAAAAACTGTTTTTT.

This clonotype appeared once. The V and J genes are TRBV12-3 or TRBV12-4 and TRBJ2-7; a weak D match, TRBD2 (5 bases). The ends were cut back, 3 bases at V and 6 bases at J, with 9 bases in the middle. The CDR3 is 12 amino acids. CDR3: CASSFRRREQYF. CDR3 coding DNA: TGTGCCAGCAGTTTTAGGAGGCGCGAGCAGTACTTC.

Only a few counts were recorded for this clonotype. This chain joins TRBV6-1 and TRBJ2-3; the D call may be TRBD1 or TRBD2 (6 bases each). Germline V lookup: CDR1 MNHNS, CDR2 SASEGT. The CDR3 runs to 12 residues. V was clipped by 6 bases and J by 6 bases, with 10 bases between them. The CDR3 sequence: CASRGGRDTQYF. The DNA of the CDR3 is TGTGCCAGCAGGGGGGGCAGGGATACGCAGTATTTT.

This clonotype has a count of ten or more. The chain combines TRBV5-6 with TRBJ1-2; 9 nucleotides agree with TRBD1. V was clipped by 2 bases and J by 8 bases; unmatched bases: 10. Germline V gives CDR1 SGHDT, CDR2 YYEEEE. The CDR3 consists of 15 residues. CDR3 loop: CASSFNRGRVIGYTF. For the CDR3, the DNA is TGTGCCAGCAGCTTTAACAGGGGGCGTGTAATCGGCTACACCTTC. The entire variable domain, with the rest obtained from reference TRBV5-6 and TRBJ1-2, is as follows: DAGVTQSPTHLIKTRGQQVTLRCSPKSGHDTVSWYQQALGQGPQFIFQYYEEEERQRGNFPDRFSGHQFPNYSSELNVNALLLGDSALYLCASSFNRGRVIGYTFGSGTRLTVV.

The rearrangement uses TRBV20-1 and TRBJ1-2; 7 positions match TRBD1. V was pared by 5 bases and J by 6 bases, with 9 bases of the junction left unmatched. Germline lookup yields CDR1 DFQATT and CDR2 SNEGSKA (reference sequence). This CDR3 comprises 13 residues. The CDR3, as DNA: TGCAGTGCTCGATATACAGGGGCACATGGCTACACCTTC. It encodes CSARYTGAHGYTF.

For this clonotype: A much bigger clone sits one base away, suggesting this may be a read error. CDR3 sequence reads: CTSSVLNEQFF. In DNA form, the CDR3 reads TGTACCAGTAGTGTACTTAATGAGCAGTTCTTC. V usage is TRBV19 and J usage is TRBJ2-1, with D unresolved. Germline V gives CDR1 LNHDA, CDR2 SQIVND (reference sequence). CDR3 size: 11 residues.

Comments on this clonotype: As the CDR3 is not closed by the conserved phenylalanine or tryptophan, this likely results from a read error. Because the CDR3's place on the DNA is in doubt, the DNA is left out and the CDR3 is given as listed by TCRdb. This chain links TRBV7-9 with TRBJ2-1; TRBD2 is the table's D call, not checked against the DNA. Counting both end residues, the CDR3 totals 16 amino acids. CDR1 and CDR2 from the germline V gene are SEHNR and FQNEAQ (reference sequence). The CDR3 here is CASSLTGTGEGYTFGS.

The chain has TRBV6-5 and TRBJ2-2; the D gene is possibly TRBD1 (6 bases). Deletions cut 3 bases from V and 6 bases from J, with 11 bases between. The CDR3 contains 14 residues. Germline-derived CDR1 and CDR2 are MNHEY and SVGAGI. This chain's CDR3 is CASSYLQGPGELFF. In nucleotides, the CDR3 is TGTGCCAGCAGTTATCTACAGGGCCCCGGGGAGCTGTTTTTT.

This clonotype was detected ten times or more. The V and J genes are TRBV5-1 and TRBJ2-1, with 8 bases that match TRBD1. Germline V gene sequence: CDR1 SGHRS, CDR2 YFSETQ. Losses at the gene ends were 0 bases for V and 12 bases for J; bases not matched to a gene: 8. This CDR3 comprises 14 residues. CDR3 in amino acids: CASSLDRGTFLQFF. For the CDR3, the DNA is TGCGCCAGCAGCTTGGACAGGGGGACTTTTTTGCAGTTCTTC.

This clonotype was seen at least ten times. The CDR3 DNA reads as TGCAGTGCTAGAAGCAGAATTCCCTACGAGCAGTACTTC. As protein: CSARSRIPYEQYF. The rearrangement joins TRBV20-1 to TRBJ2-7; no reliable D call. Trimming left V 2 bases short and J 2 bases short, with 10 bases between. Germline CDR1 and CDR2: DFQATT and SNEGSKA (reference sequence). CDR3 length: 13 residues.

This clonotype was detected only a few times. Possible read error: a much larger clone is one base away. As DNA, the CDR3 is TGCAGTGCTAACGGACAGGGCAGCGCATGGGGCATTCGGTACTTC. Translation gives CSANGQGSAWGIRYF. The chain combines TRBV20-1 with TRBJ2-4; TRBD1 matches at 8 bases. Per germline, CDR1 DFQATT and CDR2 SNEGSKA (reference sequence). The CDR3 is made up of 15 amino acids.

This clonotype was counted at least ten times. The chain employs TRBV9 and TRBJ2-5, with TRBD2 matching over 8 bases. The length of the CDR3 is 15 residues. Trimming took 2 bases from V and 5 from J; bases not matched to a gene: 8. From germline, CDR1 is SGDLS and CDR2 YYNGEE. CDR3 nucleotide sequence: TGTGCCAGCAGCGTTCTTCTAGCGGGCCGGGAGACCCAGTACTTC. It translates to CASSVLLAGRETQYF.

This clonotype came up many times. The gene calls are TRBV19 and TRBJ2-5, with D possibly matching TRBD1 (6 bases). Germline V gene sequence: CDR1 LNHDA, CDR2 SQIVND (reference sequence). The CDR3 consists of 13 residues. Deletions cut 6 bases from V and 1 base from J, with 9 bases between. CDR3 bases: TGTGCCAGTAGCCGACAGGCCCAAGAGACCCAGTACTTC. Its translation: CASSRQAQETQYF.

This clonotype was seen ten or more times. V usage is TRBV20-1 and J usage is TRBJ2-5; perhaps TRBD2 as D (6 bases). Trimming stripped 2 bases from V and 5 bases from J, with 15 bases between. Germline V lookup: CDR1 DFQATT, CDR2 SNEGSKA (reference sequence). This CDR3 has 14 residues. CDR3 residues: CSARTWRDPETQYF. The DNA of the CDR3 is TGCAGTGCTAGAACTTGGAGGGATCCGGAGACCCAGTACTTC.

The chain is built from TRBV7-2 and TRBJ2-7, with D unclear. This CDR3 contains 17 residues. The V end lost 6 bases, the J end lost 1 base, and 22 bases lay between the germline ends. Germline V CDR1 and CDR2: SGHTA, FQGNSA. CDR3 DNA sequence: TGTGCCAGCAGGCCAGTTAGTAGTTCGAGCGAGTCCTACGAGCAGTACTTC. Translating gives CASRPVSSSSESYEQYF.

In this sample, this clonotype turned up many times. The chain employs TRBV20-1 and TRBJ2-5, with D perhaps TRBD2 (5 bases). The CDR3 totals 14 residues. V lost 4 bases and J lost 5, with 17 bases in between. Germline-derived CDR1 and CDR2 are DFQATT and SNEGSKA (reference sequence). The CDR3 sequence: CSANRPRGRETQYF. CDR3 coding DNA: TGCAGTGCTAACCGCCCTCGGGGAAGGGAGACCCAGTACTTC.

The chain employs TRBV27 and TRBJ2-7; no clear D. Germline CDR1 reads MNHEY; CDR2 reads SMNVEV (reference sequence). The length of the CDR3 is 14 residues. Trimming pared 5 bases from V and 0 bases from J, leaving 11 bases between. CDR3 sequence reads: CASSPYQFSYEQYF. The CDR3 bases are TGTGCCAGCAGTCCATACCAATTCTCCTACGAGCAGTACTTC.

The chain recombines TRBV24-1 with TRBJ2-1, with D tentatively TRBD2 (6 bases). Looked up from germline, CDR1 is KGHDR and CDR2 is SFDVKD. CDR3 size: 14 residues. Deletions cut 7 bases from V and 7 bases from J, with 16 bases between. The CDR3: CATREVGGRNEQFF. The CDR3 nucleotides read TGTGCCACCAGGGAGGTCGGGGGACGAAATGAGCAGTTCTTC.

This clonotype was counted only a few times. The genes are TRBV6-2 or TRBV6-3 and TRBJ2-7, with 7 bases matching TRBD1. The CDR3 sequence is 18 residues long. Germline V lookup: CDR1 MNHEY, CDR2 SVGEGT. After removal of 2 bases from V and 3 bases from J, the junction contained 16 bases not matched to a gene. The CDR3 sequence: CASSYVGVRGMLGYEQYF. The CDR3 DNA reads TGTGCCAGCAGTTACGTGGGAGTCAGGGGGATGTTGGGCTACGAGCAGTACTTC.

This clonotype was observed once. The chain has TRBV20-1 and TRBJ2-5, with D possibly TRBD1 on 5 matching bases. The V gene's germline CDR1 is DFQATT and CDR2 SNEGSKA (reference sequence). CDR3 length equals 16 residues. V lost 0 bases to trimming and J lost 1 base, with 15 bases between them. The CDR3 region is CSARDLELTGQETQYF. The CDR3 coding sequence is TGCAGTGCTAGAGACTTAGAGCTTACAGGCCAAGAGACCCAGTACTTC.

The J gene is TRBJ2-1, the V gene TRBV6-1; the D gene is possibly TRBD1 (6 bases). The germline V gene has CDR1 MNHNS and CDR2 SASEGT. This CDR3 is built from 14 residues. Trimming took 3 bases from V and 9 from J, leaving 15 bases between them. CDR3 in amino acids: CASSERGQIGEQFF. The CDR3 nucleotides read TGTGCCAGCAGTGAGAGAGGACAGATTGGTGAGCAGTTCTTC.